This T cell receptor (beta chain) was retrieved from a study of breast tumors, draining lymph nodes, adjacent tissues. Whole-study results and caveats: Tumors had less TCR diversity than lymph nodes, more than nontumor tissue. The data were judged consistent with most tumor T cells coming from lymph node and expanding in tumor.

TCRdb fed the multiplex PCR reads into MiXCR, producing one record per CDR3 protein. The sample includes 90,000 to 120,000 distinct CDR3 sequences, around 21% of them seen just once. This clonotype was observed many times. Its specificity is unknown. Breast cancer patients provided tissue from their axillary draining lymph nodes. The CDR3 spans 13 residues. Germline V gene lookup returns CDR1 LNHDA and CDR2 SQIVND (reference sequence). J gave up 3 bases and V 7 bases, and 3 bases lay outside the gene matches. Sequencing was performed on axillary lymph node tissue. The clonotype originates from a female donor with breast cancer. Some clones in this sample may be carry-over from other donors' samples. The genes are TRBV19 and TRBJ1-2; TRBD1 aligns across 9 bases. For the CDR3, the DNA is TGTGCCAGTAAAACAGGGGGCCACTATGGCTACACCTTC. Protein sequence: CASKTGGHYGYTF. The entire variable domain, with the rest obtained from reference TRBV19 and TRBJ1-2, is as follows: DGGITQSPKYLFRKEGQNVTLSCEQNLNHDAMYWYRQDPGQGLRLIYYSQIVNDFQKGDIAEGYSVSREKKESFPLTVTSAQKNPTAFYLCASKTGGHYGYTFGSGTRLTVV.